What follows are 3 T cell receptor beta chains derived from one specimen sequenced in a study of cytomegalovirus exposure and HLA in healthy donors. Vbeta (60) and Jbeta (13) primers were used in the PCR. Assay: immunoSEQ multiplex PCR; the TCRdb copy retains only in-frame clones and omits some. The table includes about 83,000 clones, under 80% detected once. Sample: PBMCs. All receptors derive from a man aged 18 to 29 in good health and CMV-seropositive.

The V gene is TRBV5-1, the J gene TRBJ2-7; 13 bases map to TRBD2. Per germline, CDR1 SGHRS and CDR2 YFSETQ. CDR3 length: 16 amino acids. After removal of 2 bases from V and 5 bases from J, the junction contained 7 bases not matched to a gene. As DNA, the CDR3 is TGCGCCAGCAGCTTAAGGACTAGCGGGAGTGGGGACGAGCAGTACTTC. This translates into CASSLRTSGSGDEQYF.

This sequence joins TRBV6-5 and TRBJ2-5; D not certain. The CDR3 has 15 residues. V lost 0 bases, J lost 2 bases, and 10 bases lay in between. Germline V gives CDR1 MNHEY, CDR2 SVGAGI. The CDR3 DNA reads TGTGCCAGCAGTTACTCGAAACTGATGCAAGAGACCCAGTACTTC. Protein sequence: CASSYSKLMQETQYF.

The chain carries TRBV9 and TRBJ2-3, with D perhaps matching TRBD2 (5 bases). The CDR3 extends over 14 amino acids. V was clipped by 3 bases and J by 6 bases, with 14 bases between them. Germline loops: CDR1 SGDLS, CDR2 YYNGEE. The CDR3 here is CASSGPLLADTQYF. For the CDR3, the DNA is TGTGCCAGCAGCGGGCCGTTGCTAGCTGATACGCAGTATTTT.